This record covers a single TCR beta chain. The sample originates from a study of blood T cell repertoires in COVID-19. The overall study: COVID-19 samples, acute and convalescent, were from the United States, Italy and Spain. T cells, B-cell-depleted T cells, or PBMCs provided the cDNA or gDNA that served as material.

Authors' methods: Reference gene primer amplification in the assay estimated nucleated cell counts. Sequenced by immunoSEQ multiplex PCR; TCRdb stores in-frame clones only, minus some. The V and J calls and clone size were taken over from that table, and D and trimming were inferred from the DNA. In the table there are roughly 53,000 clones, 60% to 85% of which are singletons. V dropped 1 base and J dropped 1 base, with 11 bases sitting between them. The CDR3 has 15 residues. Germline loops: CDR1 SGHRS, CDR2 YFSETQ. Sequencing was performed on peripheral blood. This sequence originates from a man between 50 and 59 years old with active or convalescent COVID-19. The chain is built from TRBV5-1 and TRBJ1-1, with D possibly TRBD1 on 5 matching bases. For the CDR3, the DNA is TGCGCCAGCAGCTTGTATCAGGGATGGAACACTGAAGCTTTCTTT. As protein: CASSLYQGWNTEAFF.